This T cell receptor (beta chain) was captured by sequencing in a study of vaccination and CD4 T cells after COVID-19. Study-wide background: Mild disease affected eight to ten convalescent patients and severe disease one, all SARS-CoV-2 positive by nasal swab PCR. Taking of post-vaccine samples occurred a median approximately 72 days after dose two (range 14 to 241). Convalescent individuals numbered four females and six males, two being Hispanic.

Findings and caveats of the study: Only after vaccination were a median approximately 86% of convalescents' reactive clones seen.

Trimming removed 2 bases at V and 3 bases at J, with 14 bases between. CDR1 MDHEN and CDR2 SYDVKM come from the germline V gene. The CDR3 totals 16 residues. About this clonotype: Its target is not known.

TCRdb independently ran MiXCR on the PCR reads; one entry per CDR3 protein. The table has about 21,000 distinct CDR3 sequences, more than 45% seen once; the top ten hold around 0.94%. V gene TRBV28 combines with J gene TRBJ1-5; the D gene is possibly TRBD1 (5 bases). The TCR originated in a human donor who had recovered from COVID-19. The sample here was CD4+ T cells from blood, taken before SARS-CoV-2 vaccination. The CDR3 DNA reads TGTGCCAGCAGTTTAAGACAGATAGGGGTCAATCAGCCCCAGCATTTT. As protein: CASSLRQIGVNQPQHF.